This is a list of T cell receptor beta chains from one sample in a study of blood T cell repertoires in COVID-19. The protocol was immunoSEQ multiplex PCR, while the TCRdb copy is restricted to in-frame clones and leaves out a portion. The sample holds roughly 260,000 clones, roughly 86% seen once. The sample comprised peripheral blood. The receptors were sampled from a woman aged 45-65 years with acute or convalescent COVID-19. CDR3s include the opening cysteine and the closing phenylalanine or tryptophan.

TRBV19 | CASSTKDRGFPYEQYF
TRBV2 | CASRFQGSSNYGYTF
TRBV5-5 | CASSLAGGDGYTF
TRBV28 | CASTVQTWNTEAFF
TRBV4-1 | CASSRDRGLGPEQFF
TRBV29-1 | CSVDNGLAGATYNEQFF
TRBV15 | CATSRDPNSPLHF
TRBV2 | CASSNNTHTEAFF
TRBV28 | CASSLPPWGSFQETQYF
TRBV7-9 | CASSFGQGAGYNEQFF
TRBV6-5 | CASKTGMSSYNEQFF
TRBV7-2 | CASSHSYEQYF
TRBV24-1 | CATSDELAGHYNEQFF
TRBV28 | CASSRARIKSQPQHF
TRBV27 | CASSEYRSSGNTIYF
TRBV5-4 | CASSLGQNTDTQYF
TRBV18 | CASSPGLAGANEQFF
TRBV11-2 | CASSSRDRSPYGYTF
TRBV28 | CASSLGTGIQPQHF
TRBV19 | CASSITWEAYYTTNEKLFF
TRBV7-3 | CASSLYVAGGYEQYF
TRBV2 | CASRDSGPGANVLTF
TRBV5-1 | CASSLRGDSGNIQYF
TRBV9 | CASSVGLDNSPLHF
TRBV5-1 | CASSFQEDREAFF
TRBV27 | CASSLFGMWGGRGTEAFF
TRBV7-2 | CASSWGQTRGDTQYF
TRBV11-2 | CASSSDTGDIQYF
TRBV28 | CASTPAPGTGGYEQYF
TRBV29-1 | CSVVGGSYGYTF
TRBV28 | CASSTTGRNTEAFF
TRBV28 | CASSLWGTSGGYEQYF
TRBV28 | CASSSLAGGPRNPIYEQYF
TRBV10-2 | CASSEWALSQTSYTF
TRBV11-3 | CASSSDREGYNEQFF
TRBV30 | CAWRVGGLNEKLFF
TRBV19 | CASSILGQGANSPLHF
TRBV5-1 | CASSSGRNEQYF
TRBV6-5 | CASSADRADQPQHF
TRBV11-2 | CASSLGTTDTQYF
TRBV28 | CASSLGGEWTEAFF
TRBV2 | CASNPGTSGSIEIGRHTQYF